This T cell receptor beta chain was recorded in a study of graft-versus-host responses after intestinal transplantation. The study, taken as a whole, reports: High graft-versus-host to host-versus-graft clonal ratios were seen in allografts of patients with graft-donor T cell macrochimerism. Circulating GvH clones peaking coincided with falling HvG clones soon after transplant.

Germline CDR1 and CDR2: SGHRS and YFSETQ. There are 16 residues in the CDR3. The V end was cut by 3 bases, the J end by 0 bases, with 14 bases between. Points on this clone: What it recognizes is unknown.

The data were produced by immunoSEQ multiplex PCR, yet TCRdb's version contains in-frame clones alone and is incomplete. Of 90,000 to 150,000 clones in the sample, about 93% are singletons; the top ten hold around 0.12%. This receptor was identified in a human donor who received an intestinal transplant. Specimen: unstimulated CD4+ T cells sorted from spleen or lymph node cells, collected before intestinal transplant. The V gene is TRBV5-1, the J gene TRBJ2-3, with D unresolved. The CDR3, as DNA: TGCGCCAGCAGCTCGTTGGGCCATACTAGCACAGATACGCAGTATTTT. It is translated as CASSSLGHTSTDTQYF.